These T cell receptor beta chains were read from a single sample in a study of human T cells and chemical hapten exposure. In TCRdb, the RACE reads were re-called with MiXCR into one record per CDR3 protein. Altogether about 64,000 distinct CDR3 sequences are present, around 11% being singletons, with the ten largest covering 3.5% to 4.5%. This sample comprised whole blood, obtained in connection with sensitization to the hapten diphenylcyclopropenone (DPC). These receptor sequences come from a woman aged 40 to 50 with alopecia areata. Some clones in this sample may be carry-over from other donors' samples. Each CDR3 is given without its conserved first and last residue. The order of the fields is V gene, CDR3 length, J gene, CDR3 protein.

V gene: TRBV12-5; CDR3 length: 11; J gene: TRBJ1-1; CDR3 protein: ASGLTGWTEAF
V gene: TRBV7-2; CDR3 length: 13; J gene: TRBJ2-1; CDR3 protein: ASSLRTSSYNEQF
V gene: TRBV10-3; CDR3 length: 11; J gene: TRBJ2-7; CDR3 protein: AIGEGSSYEQY
V gene: TRBV5-1; CDR3 length: 13; J gene: TRBJ2-3; CDR3 protein: ASSRSVRGTDTQY
V gene: TRBV18; CDR3 length: 16; J gene: TRBJ1-1; CDR3 protein: ASSQMFGQGRMNTEAF
V gene: TRBV7-2; CDR3 length: 11; J gene: TRBJ2-7; CDR3 protein: ASSLAPPYEQY
V gene: TRBV27; CDR3 length: 12; J gene: TRBJ1-1; CDR3 protein: ASGIPGGYTEAF
V gene: TRBV5-1; CDR3 length: 13; J gene: TRBJ2-6; CDR3 protein: ASEGPSSGANVLT
V gene: TRBV4-2; CDR3 length: 14; J gene: TRBJ2-1; CDR3 protein: ASSQGFGGAYNEQF
V gene: TRBV4-1; CDR3 length: 16; J gene: TRBJ2-1; CDR3 protein: ASSRERLAGAAYNEQF
V gene: TRBV14; CDR3 length: 13; J gene: TRBJ1-3; CDR3 protein: ASSQDPGPGNTIY
V gene: TRBV12-3/TRBV12-4; CDR3 length: 11; J gene: TRBJ1-1; CDR3 protein: ASSRDRVGEAF
V gene: TRBV5-4; CDR3 length: 11; J gene: TRBJ2-5; CDR3 protein: ASSLLGGETQY
V gene: TRBV28; CDR3 length: 9; J gene: TRBJ1-2; CDR3 protein: ASTQARGYT
V gene: TRBV27; CDR3 length: 14; J gene: TRBJ1-2; CDR3 protein: ASSHRGAGKDYGYT
V gene: TRBV6-5; CDR3 length: 14; J gene: TRBJ2-5; CDR3 protein: ASSYYVVGTRETQY
V gene: TRBV11-2; CDR3 length: 16; J gene: TRBJ2-2; CDR3 protein: ASSFRVPTRLNTGELF
V gene: TRBV7-9; CDR3 length: 13; J gene: -; CDR3 protein: ASSSRAGAYEELF
V gene: TRBV4-3; CDR3 length: 14; J gene: TRBJ2-7; CDR3 protein: ASSQDNSGASYEQY
V gene: TRBV18; CDR3 length: 12; J gene: TRBJ2-1; CDR3 protein: ASSPPTGYNEQF
V gene: TRBV7-2; CDR3 length: 14; J gene: TRBJ2-7; CDR3 protein: ASSLEWAGPPYEQY
V gene: TRBV3-1; CDR3 length: 15; J gene: TRBJ2-2; CDR3 protein: ASSQLKGQGNTGELF
V gene: TRBV4-3; CDR3 length: 17; J gene: TRBJ2-5; CDR3 protein: ASSQESPLAGGPGETQY
V gene: TRBV6-6; CDR3 length: 12; J gene: TRBJ2-3; CDR3 protein: ASQTSRSTDTQY
V gene: TRBV2; CDR3 length: 11; J gene: TRBJ2-2; CDR3 protein: ASSGRATGELF
V gene: TRBV29-1; CDR3 length: 12; J gene: TRBJ1-1; CDR3 protein: SGGTSPGDTEAF
V gene: TRBV7-8; CDR3 length: 15; J gene: TRBJ2-5; CDR3 protein: ASSLAGLAGGKETQY
V gene: TRBV19; CDR3 length: 13; J gene: TRBJ1-4; CDR3 protein: ASSPRAGANEKLF
V gene: TRBV6-2/TRBV6-3; CDR3 length: 12; J gene: TRBJ2-1; CDR3 protein: ASRLAVSYNEQF
V gene: TRBV19; CDR3 length: 13; J gene: TRBJ2-7; CDR3 protein: ASSKSRQVTVEQY
V gene: TRBV7-2; CDR3 length: 12; J gene: TRBJ2-7; CDR3 protein: ASSFGTGISEQY
V gene: TRBV7-8; CDR3 length: 11; J gene: TRBJ2-5; CDR3 protein: ASSRDRRETQY
V gene: TRBV6-2/TRBV6-3; CDR3 length: 13; J gene: TRBJ2-2; CDR3 protein: ASSTRQGATGELF
V gene: TRBV30; CDR3 length: 13; J gene: TRBJ1-6; CDR3 protein: AWSDRAGPNSPLH
V gene: TRBV20-1; CDR3 length: 12; J gene: TRBJ2-1; CDR3 protein: SATTSGSVDEQF
V gene: TRBV20-1; CDR3 length: 12; J gene: TRBJ1-1; CDR3 protein: SANAGAVSSEAF
V gene: TRBV5-1; CDR3 length: 11; J gene: TRBJ1-1; CDR3 protein: ASRYRGNTEAF
V gene: TRBV28; CDR3 length: 12; J gene: TRBJ2-5; CDR3 protein: ASRLRTVQETQY
V gene: TRBV6-2/TRBV6-3; CDR3 length: 12; J gene: TRBJ1-5; CDR3 protein: ASRVRDRNQPQH
V gene: TRBV4-2; CDR3 length: 13; J gene: TRBJ1-1; CDR3 protein: ASSQGEGASAEAF
V gene: TRBV6-2/TRBV6-3; CDR3 length: 11; J gene: TRBJ2-5; CDR3 protein: ASSYDRDKTQY
V gene: TRBV6-2/TRBV6-3; CDR3 length: 12; J gene: TRBJ2-2; CDR3 protein: ASSYRWESGELF
V gene: TRBV4-3; CDR3 length: 15; J gene: TRBJ2-1; CDR3 protein: ASSQARNRPPGNEQF
V gene: TRBV12-3/TRBV12-4; CDR3 length: 13; J gene: TRBJ2-2; CDR3 protein: ASSSQGVDRRELF
V gene: TRBV4-3; CDR3 length: 11; J gene: TRBJ2-3; CDR3 protein: ASSQDLGDTQY
V gene: TRBV9; CDR3 length: 19; J gene: TRBJ2-1; CDR3 protein: ASSAGTSGRDAHGSYNEQF
V gene: TRBV11-2; CDR3 length: 14; J gene: TRBJ2-1; CDR3 protein: ASSLLQRGSYNEQF
V gene: TRBV4-3; CDR3 length: 10; J gene: TRBJ2-1; CDR3 protein: ASSQTTGPQF
V gene: TRBV18; CDR3 length: 9; J gene: TRBJ2-1; CDR3 protein: ASSDYNEQF
V gene: TRBV28; CDR3 length: 11; J gene: TRBJ2-1; CDR3 protein: ASRRGSANEQF
V gene: TRBV6-6; CDR3 length: 10; J gene: TRBJ2-3; CDR3 protein: AVEGNTDTQY
V gene: TRBV5-4; CDR3 length: 13; J gene: TRBJ2-7; CDR3 protein: ASSTRTGGGNEQY
V gene: TRBV4-2; CDR3 length: 16; J gene: TRBJ2-1; CDR3 protein: ASSQDLSGRGIGNEQF
V gene: TRBV7-9; CDR3 length: 12; J gene: TRBJ1-5; CDR3 protein: ASSPRGGNQPQH
V gene: TRBV7-9; CDR3 length: 13; J gene: TRBJ2-1; CDR3 protein: ASSIRGLSYNEQF
V gene: TRBV7-8; CDR3 length: 11; J gene: TRBJ2-5; CDR3 protein: ASSFAPRETQY
V gene: TRBV6-2/TRBV6-3; CDR3 length: 12; J gene: TRBJ1-5; CDR3 protein: ASSYSSPNQPQH
V gene: TRBV20-1; CDR3 length: 13; J gene: TRBJ1-2; CDR3 protein: SARDLETGDHGYT
V gene: TRBV24-1; CDR3 length: 10; J gene: TRBJ2-7; CDR3 protein: ATSDFGAPQY
V gene: TRBV6-2/TRBV6-3; CDR3 length: 14; J gene: TRBJ1-5; CDR3 protein: ASSYSGTGSNQPQH